These 20 T cell receptor beta chains originate from one sample sequenced in a study of T cell responses to AZD1222 COVID-19 vaccine. The protocol was immunoSEQ multiplex PCR, while the TCRdb copy is restricted to in-frame clones and leaves out a portion. The sample consists of about 150,000 clones, under 95% of them appearing once. The sequenced sample was peripheral blood, obtained on day 0 of AZD1222 vaccination. The receptor source for this set is an adult in good health.

The V call is TRBV5-1, the J call TRBJ1-3; D remains ambiguous. Trimming left V 0 bases short and J 0 bases short, with 7 bases between. The CDR3 has 15 amino acids. CDR1 SGHRS and CDR2 YFSETQ come from the germline V gene. The CDR3 bases are TGCGCCAGCAGCTTGGCCTCCGTCTCTGGAAACACCATATATTTT. It is translated as CASSLASVSGNTIYF.

This sequence joins TRBV30 and TRBJ1-5; the D gene is possibly TRBD1 (6 bases). Germline loops: CDR1 GTSNPN, CDR2 SVGIG (reference sequence). The CDR3 runs 13 residues. Trimming took 2 bases from V and 2 from J, leaving 7 bases between them. CDR3 nucleotides: TGTGCCTGGAGTAGACAGGGCAATCAGCCCCAGCATTTT. Translation: CAWSRQGNQPQHF.

The chain joins TRBV5-1 to TRBJ2-3; 10 positions agree with TRBD1. The V and J ends lost 7 bases and 3 bases, in that order; junction bases with no gene match: 11. This CDR3 region has 16 residues. Germline CDR1 reads SGHRS; CDR2 reads YFSETQ. CDR3 bases: TGCGCCAGCGCTGGAGGGGGGACAGGGGCAACAGATACGCAGTATTTT. Its protein is CASAGGGTGATDTQYF. Full variable domain (rest looked up from reference TRBV5-1 and TRBJ2-3): KAGVTQTPRYLIKTRGQQVTLSCSPISGHRSVSWYQQTPGQGLQFLFEYFSETQRNKGNFPGRFSGRQFSNSRSEMNVSTLELGDSALYLCASAGGGTGATDTQYFGPGTRLTVL.

V and J are TRBV7-2 and TRBJ1-4, with TRBD1 identical over 10 bases. This CDR3 comprises 16 residues. Trimming removed 4 bases from V and 8 bases from J; junction bases left unmatched: 10. Germline-derived CDR1 and CDR2 are SGHTA and FQGNSA. The CDR3 DNA is TGTGCCAGCAGCTCCGCCCGGACAGGGGGTGGAGAAAAACTGTTTTTT. Its translation: CASSSARTGGGEKLFF.

The CDR3 DNA reads TGTGCCAGCAGCCCTGGGAGGGTCAGAGGTACTGAAGCTTTCTTT. It yields the protein CASSPGRVRGTEAFF. V usage is TRBV7-8 and J usage is TRBJ1-1; D unclear. Germline V lookup: CDR1 SGHVS, CDR2 FQNEAQ. The V and J ends lost 5 bases and 5 bases respectively, with 18 bases between them. CDR3 size: 15 residues.

The chain carries TRBV2 and TRBJ1-1; the D is unclear. The CDR3 has 15 amino acids. Germline CDR1 and CDR2: SNHLY and FYNNEI. V shed 3 bases and J shed 0 bases, with 11 bases lying between them. In DNA form, the CDR3 reads TGTGCCAGCAGTGAGGGGTGGCACCTGAACACTGAAGCTTTCTTT. As protein: CASSEGWHLNTEAFF.

The chain couples TRBV24-1 to TRBJ1-1; D is ambiguous. V was clipped by 7 bases and J by 8 bases, with 16 bases between them. The CDR3 is made up of 13 amino acids. CDR1 and CDR2 from the germline V gene are KGHDR and SFDVKD. CDR3 DNA: TGTGCCACCAGGCCCCCCGGCCTAGGGGAAGCTTTCTTT. Its protein is CATRPPGLGEAFF.

The chain joins TRBV18 to TRBJ1-3, with a tentative D call TRBD1 (5 bases). The CDR3 has 16 residues. The germline V gene has CDR1 KGHSH and CDR2 LQKENI. Between the trimmed V and J ends, which lost 8 bases and 0 bases, there was a span of 17 bases. CDR3 in amino acids: CASTQGRGNSGNTIYF. For the CDR3, the DNA is TGTGCCAGCACCCAAGGCCGGGGGAACTCTGGAAACACCATATATTTT. Filled out from reference TRBV18 and TRBJ1-3, the complete variable domain reads NAGVMQNPRHLVRRRGQEARLRCSPMKGHSHVYWYRQLPEEGLKFMVYLQKENIIDESGMPKERFSAEFPKEGPSILRIQQVVRGDSAAYFCASTQGRGNSGNTIYFGEGSWLTVV.

The V and J genes are TRBV5-4 and TRBJ2-6; D is possibly TRBD1 (5 bases). V was clipped by 0 bases and J by 2 bases, with 18 bases between them. Germline lookup yields CDR1 SGHNT and CDR2 YYREEE (reference sequence). The length of the CDR3 is 19 residues. CDR3: CASSLETKFREAGANVLTF. The CDR3 bases are TGTGCCAGCAGCTTGGAAACGAAATTCAGGGAAGCTGGGGCCAACGTCCTGACTTTC.

This chain joins TRBV6-5 and TRBJ1-2; 8 nucleotides align to TRBD1. This CDR3 region has 13 residues. The V segment lost 5 bases and the J segment 3 bases; nucleotides outside the gene matches: 2. Per germline, CDR1 MNHEY and CDR2 SVGAGI. The CDR3 DNA is TGTGCCAGCAGTCTACAGGGGGACTATGGCTACACCTTC. This translates into CASSLQGDYGYTF.

This chain links TRBV5-1 with TRBJ1-1; a possible D gene is TRBD1 (5 bases). The germline gives CDR1 SGHRS, CDR2 YFSETQ. V dropped 0 bases and J dropped 0 bases, with 9 bases sitting between them. CDR3 length: 15 residues. The CDR3 loop reads CASSLVGVLNTEAFF. In nucleotides, the CDR3 is TGCGCCAGCAGCTTGGTGGGGGTTCTGAACACTGAAGCTTTCTTT.

The chain recombines TRBV2 with TRBJ1-2; D ambiguous. Trimming removed 3 bases from V and 3 bases from J, with 14 bases in between. The CDR3 contains 15 residues. The germline CDR1 and CDR2 sequences are SNHLY and FYNNEI. The CDR3 sequence is CASSERIEGHYGYTF. DNA of the CDR3: TGTGCCAGCAGTGAGAGGATCGAGGGCCACTATGGCTACACCTTC.

The V gene is TRBV12-3 or TRBV12-4, the J gene TRBJ1-1; D remains unclear. The V end lost 0 bases, the J end lost 8 bases, and 7 bases lay between the germline ends. The CDR3 runs 12 residues. The CDR3 DNA is TGTGCCAGCAGTTTAGCGCCCGGCGAAGCTTTCTTT. This gives the protein CASSLAPGEAFF.

The V call is TRBV6-4, the J call TRBJ1-6; weak D call: TRBD1 (6 bases). Germline V gene data show CDR1 as MRHNA and CDR2 as SNTAGT. The CDR3 spans 14 residues. Deletions cut 4 bases from V and 10 bases from J, with 14 bases between. DNA for the CDR3: TGTGCCAGCAGTGCGAACAGGGATGGCTCACCCCTCCACTTT. It is translated as CASSANRDGSPLHF.

This chain joins TRBV28 and TRBJ1-2; no reliable D call. V shed 6 bases and J shed 4 bases, with 18 bases lying between them. The CDR3 contains 15 residues. Germline CDR1 reads MDHEN; CDR2 reads SYDVKM. CDR3: CASSPAGTNSYGYTF. The CDR3 DNA reads as TGTGCCAGCAGCCCCGCGGGCACGAATTCCTATGGCTACACCTTC.

The rearrangement uses TRBV28 and TRBJ2-3; 8 bases match TRBD2. This CDR3 spans 14 amino acids. Germline CDR1 MDHEN, CDR2 SYDVKM. Losses at the gene ends were 6 bases for V and 2 bases for J; bases not matched to a gene: 4. Here the CDR3 DNA reads TGTGCCAGCAGCATAGCGGGGTACACAGATACGCAGTATTTT. Its translation: CASSIAGYTDTQYF.

This rearrangement joins TRBV7-9 to TRBJ2-2; D gene uncertain. The V and J ends lost 5 bases and 6 bases respectively, with 16 bases between them. CDR3 length: 15 amino acids. CDR1 is SEHNR, CDR2 FQNEAQ, per germline (reference sequence). The chain's CDR3 is CASSQLATRPGELFF. DNA for the CDR3: TGTGCCAGCAGCCAATTGGCGACCCGGCCCGGGGAGCTGTTTTTT.

This clone was seen a few times. V usage is TRBV9 and J usage is TRBJ1-1, with D uncertain. V dropped 1 base and J dropped 1 base, with 8 bases sitting between them. Germline CDR1 and CDR2: SGDLS and YYNGEE. CDR3 length equals 14 residues. CDR3 sequence reads: CASSVTSQNTEAFF. CDR3 nucleotide sequence: TGTGCCAGCAGCGTAACTTCTCAGAACACTGAAGCTTTCTTT.

The rearrangement links TRBV5-1 to TRBJ2-2; weak D call: TRBD2 (6 bases). Per germline, CDR1 SGHRS and CDR2 YFSETQ. This CDR3 has 15 residues. Deletions cut 4 bases from V and 5 bases from J, with 15 bases between. The CDR3: CASSPESGRTGELFF. The DNA for the CDR3 is TGCGCCAGCAGCCCGGAGTCAGGGAGGACCGGGGAGCTGTTTTTT.

In DNA, the CDR3 is TGTGCCAGCAGCCCAGGTCCGGGGACCCCCCAGCAGTACTTC. Protein sequence: CASSPGPGTPQQYF. The chain combines TRBV5-6 with TRBJ2-7; D may be TRBD1 or TRBD2 (5 bases each). Trimming took off 4 bases at V and 8 bases at J, with 19 bases between the two ends. CDR3 size: 14 residues. CDR1 and CDR2 (germline): SGHDT, YYEEEE.